The T cell receptor beta chain described here comes from a study of PD-L1 blockade in urothelial cancer. Overall study: At 6 weeks and at 3 weeks (second dose) after treatment start, blood was analyzed. Study conclusions and caveats: Better survival was forecast by a pretreatment blood TCR clonality below the median.

Assay used: immunoSEQ multiplex PCR; TCRdb lists only in-frame clones, some missing. The sample yields some 100,000 clones, around 90% seen once. Comment on this clone: Its target is unknown.

V shed 2 bases and J shed 7 bases, with 12 bases lying between them. CDR1 and CDR2 from the germline V gene are MDHEN and SYDVKM. The CDR3 sequence is 14 residues long. The sequencing here drew on PBMCs, taken around atezolizumab (anti-PD-L1) treatment. The chain couples TRBV28 to TRBJ1-5; D possibly corresponds to TRBD1 (5 bases). This clonotype was obtained from a woman older than 75 with urothelial cancer. The CDR3 loop reads CASSLGAGVQPQHF. As DNA, the CDR3 is TGTGCCAGCAGTTTAGGGGCAGGAGTCCAGCCCCAGCATTTT.